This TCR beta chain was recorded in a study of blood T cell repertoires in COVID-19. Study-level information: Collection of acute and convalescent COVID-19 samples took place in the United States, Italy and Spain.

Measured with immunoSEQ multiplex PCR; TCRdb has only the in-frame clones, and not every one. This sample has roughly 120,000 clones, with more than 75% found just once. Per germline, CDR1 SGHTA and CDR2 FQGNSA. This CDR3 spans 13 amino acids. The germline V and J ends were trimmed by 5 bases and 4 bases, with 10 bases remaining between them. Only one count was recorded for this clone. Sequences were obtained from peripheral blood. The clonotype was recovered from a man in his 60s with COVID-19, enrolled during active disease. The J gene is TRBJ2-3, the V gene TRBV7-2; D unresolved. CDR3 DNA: TGTGCCAGCAGCCTAGACGGGTCAGATACGCAGTATTTT. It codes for CASSLDGSDTQYF.